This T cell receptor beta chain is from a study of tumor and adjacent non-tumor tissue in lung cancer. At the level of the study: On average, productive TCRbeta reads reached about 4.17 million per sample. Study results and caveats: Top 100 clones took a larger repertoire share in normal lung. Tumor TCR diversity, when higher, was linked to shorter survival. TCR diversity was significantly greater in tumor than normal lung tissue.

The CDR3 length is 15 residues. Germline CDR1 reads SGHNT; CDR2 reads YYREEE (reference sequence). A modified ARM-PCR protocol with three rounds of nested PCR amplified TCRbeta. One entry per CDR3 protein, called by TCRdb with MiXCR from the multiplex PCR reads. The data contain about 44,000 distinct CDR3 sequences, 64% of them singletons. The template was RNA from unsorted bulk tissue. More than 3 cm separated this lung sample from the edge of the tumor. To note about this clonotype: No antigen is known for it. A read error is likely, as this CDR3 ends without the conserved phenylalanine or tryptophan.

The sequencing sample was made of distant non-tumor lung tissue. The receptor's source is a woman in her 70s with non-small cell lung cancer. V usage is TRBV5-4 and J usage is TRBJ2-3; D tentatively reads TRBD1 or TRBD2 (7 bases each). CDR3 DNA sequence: TGTGCCACCAGCCAGGGGGGGAGGTCCACAGATACACAGTATTAT. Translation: CATSQGGRSTDTQYY.